This TCR beta chain was documented in a study of cytomegalovirus exposure and HLA in healthy donors. This clone was found once. The PCR was carried out with 60 Vbeta primers and 13 Jbeta primers. The data were produced by immunoSEQ multiplex PCR, yet TCRdb's version contains in-frame clones alone and is incomplete. Of about 190,000 clones listed, 70% to 75% are singletons. This CDR3 region has 17 residues. Unmatched junction bases numbered 7, after V lost 1 base and J lost 4 bases. From germline, CDR1 is LGHNA and CDR2 YNFKEQ. The sample comprised PBMCs. The chain links TRBV4-2 to TRBJ1-4, with 9 bases identical to TRBD1. The TCR sequence derives from a man aged 25 to 40 in good health and CMV-seropositive. The CDR3 reads CASSQGVGQGSNEKLFF. CDR3 bases: TGTGCCAGCAGCCAAGGGGTCGGACAGGGGAGTAATGAAAAACTGTTTTTT.